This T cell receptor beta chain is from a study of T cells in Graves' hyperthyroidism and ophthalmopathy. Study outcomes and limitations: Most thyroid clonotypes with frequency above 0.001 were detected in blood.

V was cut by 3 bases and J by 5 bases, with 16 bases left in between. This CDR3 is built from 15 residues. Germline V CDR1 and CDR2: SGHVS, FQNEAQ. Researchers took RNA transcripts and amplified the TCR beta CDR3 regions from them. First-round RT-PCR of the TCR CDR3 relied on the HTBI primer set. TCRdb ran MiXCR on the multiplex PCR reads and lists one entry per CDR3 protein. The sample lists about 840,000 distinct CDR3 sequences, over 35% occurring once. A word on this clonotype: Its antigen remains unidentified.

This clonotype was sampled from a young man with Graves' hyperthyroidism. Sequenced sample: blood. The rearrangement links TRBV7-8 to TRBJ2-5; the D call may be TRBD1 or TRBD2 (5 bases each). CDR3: CASSLYPGTGETQYF. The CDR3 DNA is TGTGCCAGCAGCTTGTACCCGGGGACCGGGGAGACCCAGTACTTC.